The clone carrying this T cell receptor beta chain turned up a few times. The antigen remains unidentified. This specimen comes from a study of metastatic and nonmetastatic thyroid tumors. Study information: Comparison of repertoires was carried out across blood and tumor or nodule tissue from malignant and benign thyroid patients.

In the study's own analysis: To classify distant metastasis in papillary thyroid cancer, a model was built from CDR3 differences across clinicopathological groups. TCRdb re-clonotyped the PCR reads via MiXCR. TCRdb's processing, not the authors', yielded these V and J calls. The sample contains approximately 19,000 clones, 30% to 40% of which appear only once. No treatment of any kind had been given to any patient before thyroid surgery. Broader study findings: Reportedly, malignant thyroid tumors had significantly higher TCR beta diversity than benign nodules, in blood and tumor.

This CDR3 contains 13 residues. Germline V gene sequence: CDR1 MNHEY, CDR2 SVGAGI. V was clipped by 4 bases and J by 2 bases, with 8 bases between them. This chain links TRBV6-5 with TRBJ1-1, with D uncertain. Sample: tumor tissue. This TCR came from a male donor with papillary thyroid cancer or a benign thyroid nodule (not recorded which). Some clones in this sample may be carry-over from other donors' samples. In DNA form, the CDR3 reads TGTGCCAGCAGTTTCGACGGTAACACTGAAGCTTTCTTT. It is translated as CASSFDGNTEAFF.